Below, 16 T cell receptor beta chains from the same sample are listed, as sequenced in a study of spatial heterogeneity in lung cancer. Overall study findings and caveats: Mutation tallies in tumors tracked expanded intratumoral alpha and beta TCR counts.

The time point denotes: sample taken at primary tumor resection. TCRdb reprocessed the 5' RACE reads via MiXCR and lists one record per CDR3 protein. The table includes about 20,000 distinct CDR3 sequences, 7.5% detected once. These receptors lack a known antigen. This specimen was lung tumor tissue, taken at surgery. These receptor sequences come from a male donor with early-stage non-small cell lung cancer.

On this clonotype itself: Given a much more abundant clone one base away, this may be a read error. This chain links TRBV18 with TRBJ1-1, with D hard to call. The CDR3 totals 13 residues. Germline CDR1 KGHSH, CDR2 LQKENI. DNA for the CDR3: TGTGTCAGCTCACCCGGGATGAACACTGAAGCTTTCTTT. Protein sequence: CVSSPGMNTEAFF.

Only a few counts were recorded for this clonotype. The junction departs from germline at one end; a sequencing error may be responsible. The V call is TRBV14, the J call TRBJ1-6, with D possibly TRBD1 on 5 matching bases. This CDR3 region has 16 residues. Germline CDR1 is SGHDN and CDR2 is FVKESK. For the CDR3, the DNA is TGTGCCAGCAGCCAAGTATCAGGGATTTGGAATTCACCCCTCAACTTT. This encodes CASSQVSGIWNSPLNF.

This clonotype came up many times. The chain uses TRBV2 and TRBJ2-7, with D uncertain. The CDR3 is 14 amino acids. V lost 6 bases, J lost 0 bases, and 12 bases lay in between. Germline V gene data show CDR1 as SNHLY and CDR2 as FYNNEI. The DNA for the CDR3 is TGTGCCAGCAGGGAAACAGTGTTCTCCTACGAGCAGTACTTC. Its protein product is CASRETVFSYEQYF.

This chain uses TRBV20-1 with TRBJ2-7; D perhaps matches TRBD1 (5 bases). The CDR3 is made up of 13 amino acids. The germline gives CDR1 DFQATT, CDR2 SNEGSKA (reference sequence). V gave up 6 bases and J gave up 7 bases, with 19 bases separating them. CDR3 loop: CSAPLGAYREQYF. In DNA, the CDR3 is TGCAGTGCGCCGTTAGGGGCCTATCGGGAGCAGTACTTC.

This clonotype occurred many times. The chain joins TRBV4-3 to TRBJ2-5; 11 bases match TRBD2. V dropped 0 bases and J dropped 5; count of bases not matched to a gene: 8. The CDR3 runs to 17 residues. Per the germline V gene, CDR1 is LGHNA and CDR2 is YSLEER. The CDR3 region is CASSQDLLAGGVETQYF. As DNA, the CDR3 is TGCGCCAGCAGCCAAGATTTGCTAGCGGGGGGTGTTGAGACCCAGTACTTC.

Judged by abundance, this clonotype is medium-sized. The V and J genes are TRBV18 and TRBJ1-5; 7 bases align to TRBD1. Per germline, CDR1 KGHSH and CDR2 LQKENI. Trimming took 3 bases from V and 4 from J; bases not matched to a gene: 3. The CDR3 length is 14 residues. CDR3 bases: TGTGCCAGCTCACCGGGACAGCCAAATCAGCCCCAGCATTTT. Encoded protein: CASSPGQPNQPQHF.

This clonotype came up many times. The rearrangement uses TRBV7-6 and TRBJ1-4, with a tentative D call TRBD1 (5 bases). V was clipped by 5 bases and J by 2 bases, with 9 bases between them. The CDR3 sequence is 14 residues long. Germline loops: CDR1 SGHVS, CDR2 FNYEAQ. CDR3 loop: CASSPGLTNEKLFF. As DNA, the CDR3 is TGTGCCAGCAGCCCAGGGTTGACTAATGAAAAACTGTTTTTT. The full variable domain, in which reference TRBV7-6 and TRBJ1-4 provide the parts outside the CDR3, is GAGVSQSPRYKVTKRGQDVALRCDPISGHVSLYWYRQALGQGPEFLTYFNYEAQQDKSGLPNDRFSAERPEGSISTLTIQRTEQRDSAMYRCASSPGLTNEKLFFGSGTQLSVL.

Many counts were recorded for this clonotype. The chain recombines TRBV7-9 with TRBJ2-5; 9 bases agree with TRBD1. Germline V gene sequence: CDR1 SEHNR, CDR2 FQNEAQ (reference sequence). There are 15 residues in the CDR3. V shed 2 bases, J shed 4 bases, and the junction held 5 bases outside the gene matches. This CDR3 reads CASSLLGQGRETQYF. The CDR3 region has the DNA TGTGCCAGCAGCTTACTGGGACAGGGAAGAGAGACCCAGTACTTC.

This clonotype was observed a handful of times. This sequence joins TRBV12-3 or TRBV12-4 and TRBJ1-2; a possible D gene is TRBD1 (5 bases). V was clipped by 5 bases and J by 8 bases, with 21 bases between them. The CDR3 covers 15 residues. CDR3 sequence reads: CASSPQAGRSGGYTF. CDR3 bases: TGTGCCAGCAGTCCACAAGCGGGGCGCTCAGGGGGCTACACCTTC.

This clonotype was seen a handful of times. The gene calls are TRBV19 and TRBJ1-5, with D possibly matching TRBD1 (5 bases). Germline loops: CDR1 LNHDA, CDR2 SQIVND (reference sequence). Trimming took off 5 bases at V and 7 bases at J, with 18 bases between the two ends. The CDR3 runs 15 residues. CDR3 in amino acids: CASSPQNPGGQPQHF. The CDR3 DNA is TGTGCCAGTAGTCCCCAAAACCCCGGGGGACAGCCCCAGCATTTT.

This clonotype was found many times. The V gene is TRBV7-6, the J gene TRBJ2-2; D unclear. Per germline, CDR1 SGHVS and CDR2 FNYEAQ. This CDR3 is 13 amino acids long. Trimming cost V 1 base and J 6 bases, with 6 bases left between them. CDR3 sequence reads: CASSLGLSGELFF. The CDR3 DNA reads TGTGCCAGCAGCTTAGGACTTTCCGGGGAGCTGTTTTTT. Full variable domain (remainder filled in from reference TRBV7-6 and TRBJ2-2): GAGVSQSPRYKVTKRGQDVALRCDPISGHVSLYWYRQALGQGPEFLTYFNYEAQQDKSGLPNDRFSAERPEGSISTLTIQRTEQRDSAMYRCASSLGLSGELFFGEGSRLTVL.

V usage is TRBV10-3 and J usage is TRBJ1-1, with TRBD1 identical over 8 bases. The CDR3 covers 15 residues. The J segment lost 4 bases and the V segment lost 3 bases, leaving 7 bases of the junction unmatched. Germline V gives CDR1 ENHRY, CDR2 SYGVKD. The DNA of the CDR3 is TGTGCCATCAGTGACAGGGGGCGAGGAAGCACTGAAGCTTTCTTT. Translated: CAISDRGRGSTEAFF.

This clonotype showed up just a few times. The CDR3 nucleotides read TGTGCCAGCAGTTACTCGACAGGGACGTTTGGCGAGCAGTACTTC. Its protein is CASSYSTGTFGEQYF. The chain combines TRBV6-5 with TRBJ2-7, with TRBD1 matching over 7 bases. After removal of 0 bases from V and 6 bases from J, the junction contained 8 bases not matched to a gene. The CDR3 runs 15 residues. The germline V gene has CDR1 MNHEY and CDR2 SVGAGI.

This clonotype was seen at least ten times. V and J are TRBV4-3 and TRBJ1-6, with D perhaps TRBD1 (5 bases). The germline gives CDR1 LGHNA, CDR2 YSLEER. The ends were cut back, 4 bases at V and 3 bases at J, with 13 bases in the middle. The CDR3 is made up of 16 amino acids. For the CDR3, the DNA is TGCGCCAGCAGCCGCAACGTTCAGGGCTATAATTCACCCCTCCACTTT. Translated: CASSRNVQGYNSPLHF.

This clonotype was found many times. This chain connects TRBV27 to TRBJ2-3; D is unresolved. The CDR3 is 11 residues long. The germline gives CDR1 MNHEY, CDR2 SMNVEV (reference sequence). V lost 2 bases and J 5 bases, leaving 2 bases between the germline ends. The chain's CDR3 is CASSLRDTQYF. The CDR3 DNA reads as TGTGCCAGCAGTTTACGAGATACGCAGTATTTT.

In its sample, this clonotype ranks as medium-sized. The chain employs TRBV28 and TRBJ2-5; perhaps TRBD1 as D (6 bases). The CDR3 totals 14 residues. The germline gives CDR1 MDHEN, CDR2 SYDVKM. The V and J ends lost 6 bases and 5 bases respectively, with 16 bases between them. CDR3 amino acids: CASRQQGPGETQYF. CDR3 coding DNA: TGTGCCAGCAGGCAACAGGGCCCGGGGGAGACCCAGTACTTC.